This TCR beta chain was observed in a study of radiation and T cells in renal cell carcinoma. The germline V gene encodes CDR1 MNHNY and CDR2 SVGAGI (reference sequence). V shed 7 bases, J shed 0 bases, and the junction held 3 bases outside the gene matches. The CDR3 has 14 amino acids. Indicated time point: blood 4 weeks post-SBRT, at nephrectomy. This sample's treatment: 15 Gy SBRT to primary tumor, nephrectomy 4 weeks later. Blood was sampled at baseline, 2 weeks and 4 weeks after SBRT. Some clones are missing from TCRdb's copy, which holds only in-frame ones; the method was immunoSEQ multiplex PCR. Here the sample spans about 150,000 clones, around nine tenths being singletons.

The origin of this receptor is a woman aged 50 to 60 with renal cell carcinoma. The gene calls are TRBV6-6 and TRBJ2-3; 8 positions agree with TRBD1. Material: blood, obtained from a patient whose treatment included radiotherapy and nephrectomy. CDR3 in DNA: TGTGCCAGCATCGGGACAGGTAGCACAGATACGCAGTATTTT. Its translation: CASIGTGSTDTQYF.